These T cell receptor beta chains were read from a single sample in a study of cytomegalovirus exposure and HLA in healthy donors. Some clones are missing from TCRdb's copy, which holds only in-frame ones; the method was immunoSEQ multiplex PCR. Of about 120,000 clones in the sample, approximately 80% were seen once. Sample: PBMCs. These TCRs come from a woman aged 18-29 years in good health and CMV-seronegative. The CDR3 runs from the conserved cysteine through the conserved F or W. A D gene is named only where the DNA matches it firmly. Size is omitted from some rows. Given values are once, few, many or a class for expanded clones.

d_call j_call clone_size v_call cdr3_nt cdr3_aa
NA TRBJ2-7 few TRBV11-1 TGTGCCAGCAGTTCCAGGGGCGCCCCCAAGGAGCAGTACTTC CASSSRGAPKEQYF
TRBD1 TRBJ1-5 few TRBV6-5 TGTGCCAGCAAGAGATTCGACAGGGGCAATCAGCCCCAGCATTTT CASKRFDRGNQPQHF
TRBD2 TRBJ2-7 NA TRBV12-5 TGTGCTAGTGGTTTGGTAGAAGTAGCGGGAGGTGCCCACGAGCAGTACTTC CASGLVEVAGGAHEQYF
TRBD2 TRBJ2-1 NA TRBV19 TGTGCCACCACCAGCGGGGGCTTTCTTAATGAGCAGTTCTTC CATTSGGFLNEQFF
TRBD1 TRBJ2-1 NA TRBV5-4 TGTGCCAGCAGCTCGGACAGGGGGTGGGTCAATGAGCAGTTCTTC CASSSDRGWVNEQFF
TRBD1 TRBJ2-7 NA TRBV11-3 TGTGCCAGCAGCTCGAGACAGGGCTCAGGGGAGCAGTACTTC CASSSRQGSGEQYF
TRBD1 TRBJ1-2 NA TRBV6-5 TGTGCCAGCAGTTTCTTGCCAGGGGGGCTGGCTGGCTACACCTTC CASSFLPGGLAGYTF
NA TRBJ1-2 NA TRBV19 TGTGCCAGCACTTCCGAGCTCAGGGCGGGAGGCTACACCTTC CASTSELRAGGYTF
TRBD1 TRBJ1-2 NA TRBV4-3 TGCGCCAGCAGCCAAGAACAGGGGTGGAAGGGTGGCTACACCTTC CASSQEQGWKGGYTF
TRBD2 TRBJ2-7 NA TRBV9 TGTGCCAGCAGCCCGGGGGGTGAACAGTCCGAGCAGTACTTC CASSPGGEQSEQYF
NA TRBJ1-5 NA TRBV7-8 TGTGCCAGCAGCCCCGGTAGGGCCGGGGGCAATCAGCCCCAGCATTTT CASSPGRAGGNQPQHF
TRBD1 TRBJ2-2 once TRBV6-5 TGTGCCAGCAGTCTCCGGACAGGGACGACCGGGGAGCTGTTTTTT CASSLRTGTTGELFF
TRBD1 TRBJ1-1 NA TRBV5-1 TGCGCCAGCAGCTGGACAGGGCCCATGAACACTGAAGCTTTCTTT CASSWTGPMNTEAFF
NA TRBJ2-3 NA TRBV5-4 TGTGCCAGCACCCTCGCCCAGATACCGGGACTGGGGGCAGATACGCAGTATTTT CASTLAQIPGLGADTQYF
TRBD1 TRBJ1-6 NA TRBV19 TGTGCCAGTAGTCCGGGACAGAGGTCCTATAATTCACCCCTCCACTTT CASSPGQRSYNSPLHF
NA TRBJ2-3 NA TRBV9 TGTGCCAGCAGCGTTTCTAGCGAGAGCACAGATACGCAGTATTTT CASSVSSESTDTQYF